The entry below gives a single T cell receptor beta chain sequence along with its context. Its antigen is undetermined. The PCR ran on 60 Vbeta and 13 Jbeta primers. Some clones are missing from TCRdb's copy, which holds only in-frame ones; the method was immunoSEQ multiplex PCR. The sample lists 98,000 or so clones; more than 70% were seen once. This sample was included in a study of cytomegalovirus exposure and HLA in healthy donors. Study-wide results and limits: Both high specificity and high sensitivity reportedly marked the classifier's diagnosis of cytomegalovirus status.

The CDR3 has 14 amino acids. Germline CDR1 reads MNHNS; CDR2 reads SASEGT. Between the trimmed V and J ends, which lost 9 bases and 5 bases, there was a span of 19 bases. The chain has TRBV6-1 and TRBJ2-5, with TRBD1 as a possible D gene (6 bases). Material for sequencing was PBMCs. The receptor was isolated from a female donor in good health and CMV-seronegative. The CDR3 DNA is TGTGCCAGTAATACCGGGACATACAAGGAGACCCAGTACTTC. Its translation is CASNTGTYKETQYF.